This T cell receptor (beta chain) stems from a study of human T cells and chemical hapten exposure. About the research overall: There were weekly diphenylcyclopropenone doses to the scalp for patients throughout the roughly 25-week study.

TCRdb re-called the RACE reads with MiXCR, one entry per CDR3 protein. The table records about 48,000 distinct CDR3 sequences, roughly 9.5% of them present only once. Many counts were recorded for this clonotype. Indicated time point: patch test 3, about 24 weeks after DPC sensitization. Treatment denoted: therapeutic diphenylcyclopropenone sensitization with weekly scalp DPC. The CDR3 extends over 15 amino acids. CDR1 is SGHVS, CDR2 FQNEAQ, per germline. Unmatched junction bases numbered 1, after V lost 1 base and J lost 1 base. The sample was whole blood, taken in connection with sensitization to the hapten diphenylcyclopropenone (DPC). V gene TRBV7-8 combines with J gene TRBJ2-1; 7 nucleotides match TRBD1. The TCR sequence derives from a woman in her 40s with alopecia areata. Some clones in this sample may be carry-over from other donors' samples. CDR3 nucleotides: TGTGCCAGCAGCTTAGGGACAGGATCCTACAATGAGCAGTTCTTC. It encodes CASSLGTGSYNEQFF.